These 17 T cell receptor beta chains were sequenced from one sample in a study of T-cell memory formation after mild COVID-19. TCRdb redid the calling of the 5' RACE reads with MiXCR, one entry per CDR3 protein. This table has 410,000 or so distinct CDR3 sequences, less than 25% appearing once. Sequenced: PBMCs or a T cell subset sorted from them (not recorded which). These TCRs come from an adult woman who had mild COVID-19 (a few samples of this study predate the infection). Cell type and time point are not known.

The V and J genes are TRBV28 and TRBJ2-4, with D possibly being TRBD1 (6 bases). V was cut by 4 bases and J by 8 bases, with 18 bases left in between. The CDR3 loop spans 15 amino acids. CDR1 is MDHEN and CDR2 is SYDVKM in the germline V gene. The DNA for the CDR3 is TGTGCCAGCAGTTCCGGGACACCGAATCCGCACATTCAGTACTTC. This translates into CASSSGTPNPHIQYF.

This sequence joins TRBV9 and TRBJ2-1, with D tentatively TRBD2 (7 bases). In germline, CDR1 is SGDLS, CDR2 YYNGEE. V was cut by 0 bases and J by 4 bases, with 14 bases left in between. This CDR3 has 16 residues. The chain's CDR3 is CASSVGGGGLYNEQFF. The CDR3 nucleotides read TGTGCCAGCAGCGTAGGAGGCGGGGGCCTATACAATGAGCAGTTCTTC.

J is TRBJ2-7 and V is TRBV12-3 or TRBV12-4; D possibly corresponds to TRBD1 (6 bases). CDR3 size: 16 residues. V shed 1 base and J shed 1 base, with 14 bases lying between them. CDR3 DNA: TGTGCCAGCAGTTTAGGAGGGGGTGTTATGTCCTACGAGCAGTACTTC. It is translated as CASSLGGGVMSYEQYF.

The table lists this clonotype with a few counts. The chain has TRBV7-9 and TRBJ1-1; a possible D gene is TRBD1 (5 bases). The germline gives CDR1 SEHNR, CDR2 FQNEAQ (reference sequence). This CDR3 has 14 amino acids. The V end was cut by 3 bases, the J end by 2 bases, with 10 bases between. In DNA form, the CDR3 reads TGTGCCAGCAGCTTCAGGGCGGTAAACACTGAAGCTTTCTTT. Protein sequence: CASSFRAVNTEAFF. The complete variable domain, with remaining parts taken from reference TRBV7-9 and TRBJ1-1, reads DTGVSQNPRHKITKRGQNVTFRCDPISEHNRLYWYRQTLGQGPEFLTYFQNEAQLEKSRLLSDRFSAERPKGSFSTLEIQRTEQGDSAMYLCASSFRAVNTEAFFGQGTRLTVV.

The chain is built from TRBV5-1 and TRBJ2-3; tentative D call: TRBD1 (6 bases). V was shortened by 0 bases and J by 5 bases, with 13 bases between the two germline ends. CDR3 length equals 15 residues. CDR1 and CDR2 from the germline V gene are SGHRS and YFSETQ. CDR3 loop: CASSLGGQPQDTQYF. The DNA for the CDR3 is TGCGCCAGCAGCTTGGGGGGACAACCACAAGATACGCAGTATTTT.

In this sample, this clonotype turned up a few times. The V and J genes are TRBV5-1 and TRBJ2-1, with TRBD1 identical over 11 bases. This CDR3 is built from 14 residues. V gave up 7 bases and J gave up 9 bases; unmatched junction bases: 9. Germline values: CDR1 SGHRS, CDR2 YFSETQ. CDR3 DNA: TGCGCCAGCTGCCAGGGGACAGGGGGATGTGAGCAGTTCTTC. Protein product: CASCQGTGGCEQFF.

A note on this clonotype: One end of the junction does not line up with germline, which may come from a read error. J is TRBJ1-1 and V is TRBV12-3 or TRBV12-4, with 7 bases fitting TRBD1. There are 15 residues in the CDR3. DNA of the CDR3: TGTGCCAGCAGATTAGGGGGCGAGTGGAACACTGAAGCTTTCTTT. This sequence encodes CASRLGGEWNTEAFF.

Only a few counts were recorded for this clonotype. The rearrangement uses TRBV27 and TRBJ1-5; 8 nucleotides agree with TRBD1. The CDR3 is made up of 18 amino acids. The V segment lost 6 bases and the J segment 3 bases; nucleotides outside the gene matches: 16. Looked up from germline, CDR1 is MNHEY and CDR2 is SMNVEV (reference sequence). In DNA form, the CDR3 reads TGTGCCAGCAGCAAACTCCTTACAGGGGGAAAAAACAATCAGCCCCAGCATTTT. Translation gives CASSKLLTGGKNNQPQHF.

This chain connects TRBV20-1 to TRBJ1-2; D possibly corresponds to TRBD1 (6 bases). The CDR3 length is 14 residues. CDR1 and CDR2 (germline): DFQATT, SNEGSKA (reference sequence). Trimming removed 5 bases from V and 4 bases from J, with 17 bases in between. CDR3 amino acids: CSASTGQQPYGYTF. CDR3 DNA sequence: TGCAGTGCTTCCACAGGGCAGCAACCCTATGGCTACACCTTC.

This clonotype was found a few times. The chain links TRBV7-2 to TRBJ2-7; D perhaps matches TRBD2 (6 bases). Germline values: CDR1 SGHTA, CDR2 FQGNSA. V lost 2 bases and J 0 bases, leaving 11 bases between the germline ends. This CDR3 region has 15 residues. CDR3 region: CASSLRTMPSYEQYF. Here the CDR3 DNA reads TGTGCCAGCAGCTTAAGGACTATGCCCTCCTACGAGCAGTACTTC.

This clonotype has a single count. V gene TRBV20-1 combines with J gene TRBJ2-7, with 10 bases aligning to TRBD2. This CDR3 has 14 amino acids. J gave up 3 bases and V 1 base, and 3 bases lay outside the gene matches. Germline CDR1 and CDR2: DFQATT and SNEGSKA (reference sequence). This CDR3 reads CSARGTSGNYEQYF. In DNA, the CDR3 is TGCAGTGCTAGAGGGACTAGCGGTAACTACGAGCAGTACTTC.

This clonotype turned up a few times. In DNA, the CDR3 is TGTGCCAGTACGAACAGGGACCCCCAGCCCCAGCATTTT. Translation gives CASTNRDPQPQHF. The rearrangement uses TRBV19 and TRBJ1-5, with D perhaps TRBD1 (6 bases). The ends were cut back, 7 bases at V and 7 bases at J, with 14 bases in the middle. Germline V gene data show CDR1 as LNHDA and CDR2 as SQIVND (reference sequence). The CDR3 loop spans 13 amino acids.

This clonotype was picked up a small number of times. The chain joins TRBV20-1 to TRBJ1-1; TRBD1 aligns across 9 bases. The CDR3 extends over 15 amino acids. The germline CDR1 and CDR2 sequences are DFQATT and SNEGSKA (reference sequence). The junction had 10 bases not matched to a gene; V was cut back by 4 bases and J by 4 bases. CDR3 sequence: CSANPPGQGTTEAFF. CDR3 in DNA: TGCAGTGCTAATCCCCCGGGACAGGGAACCACTGAAGCTTTCTTT.

This chain's CDR3 is CASTRTGEAFF. The CDR3 DNA follows: TGTGCCAGCACCCGGACAGGGGAAGCTTTCTTT. V is TRBV12-3 or TRBV12-4 and J is TRBJ1-1; 8 nucleotides line up with TRBD1. V dropped 7 bases and J dropped 8; count of bases not matched to a gene: 3. The CDR3 totals 11 residues.

This clonotype was seen a few times. A read error is possible here, since a much larger clone lies one base away. The chain recombines TRBV9 with TRBJ1-1, with D tentatively TRBD1 (5 bases). The germline V and J ends were trimmed by 3 bases and 1 base, with 7 bases remaining between them. This CDR3 comprises 13 residues. The germline V gene has CDR1 SGDLS and CDR2 YYNGEE. The CDR3 loop reads CASSAGGNTEAFF. CDR3 sequence (DNA): TGTGCCAGCAGCGCGGGGGGGAACACTGAAGCTTTCTTT.

This clonotype was detected only a few times. The rearrangement links TRBV10-3 to TRBJ1-1; the match to TRBD1 covers 7 bases. Germline V gene data show CDR1 as ENHRY and CDR2 as SYGVKD. After removal of 0 bases from V and 4 bases from J, the junction contained 11 bases not matched to a gene. This CDR3 contains 17 residues. CDR3 bases: TGTGCCATCAGTGAGTCCATTTCGACAGGGAAGGGCACTGAAGCTTTCTTT. Translating it yields CAISESISTGKGTEAFF.

The V and J genes are TRBV12-3 or TRBV12-4 and TRBJ1-1; D remains unclear. V was shortened by 8 bases and J by 4 bases, with 20 bases between the two germline ends. The CDR3 contains 15 residues. The CDR3 sequence: CASSVGQSRVTEAFF. CDR3 DNA: TGTGCCAGCTCTGTAGGGCAAAGTCGGGTCACTGAAGCTTTCTTT.